Below, one T cell receptor (beta chain) is given with its context. This clonotype was recorded a few times. It lacks a known antigen. The input lacks base qualities; no much larger clone sits a single base away. These data are taken from a study of T-cell reconstitution after alpha-beta-depleted transplantation in children (dated by TCRdb to the mid-2010s). At the level of the whole study: T-cell immune reconstitution after TCRalphabeta/CD19-depleted allogeneic hematopoietic cell transplantation in children was quantitatively tracked in the study by means of TCR repertoire profiling. The study at large found these results: Apparently early alphabetaT-cell count recovery about two months after transplant reportedly relied on only several hundred rapidly expanded clones derived from non-depleted graft cells. In some patients, the high TCRbeta diversity seen at day 60 was put down to recipient T cells and intrathymic progenitors that had survived conditioning. Over the following months the frequencies of hyperexpanded clones went down, and after one year T-cell counts and TCRbeta diversity were mostly credited to newly produced T cells.

Receptor libraries were prepared by PCR. The listed sequencing device is Illumina HiSeq 2500. Molecular barcoding was employed in the preparation of TCR libraries, with unique molecular identifiers being used to normalize TCRbeta repertoire quantification. TCRdb passed the public sequencing reads through fastp at Q25 and MiXCR, retaining productive beta sequences. Each CDR3 protein appears once, grouped with its most common genes and DNA. This sample holds about 110,000 distinct CDR3 sequences; approximately 6% were observed only once. The biggest ten clones account for roughly 24% of the sample. The sample's treatment or condition label, decoded: allogeneic hematopoietic cell transplantation with graft depleted of TCRalphabeta T cells and CD19 B cells. Transplant recipients were children who received TCRalphabeta/CD19-depleted allogeneic hematopoietic cell grafts. V sheds 0 bases and J sheds 1 base, leaving 6 bases between their ends. The CDR3 runs 15 amino acids, cysteine and phenylalanine included. Just the 45-base CDR3 DNA is kept, in frame starting at base 1. The germline V gene sets CDR1 to LGHNA and CDR2 to YSLEER.

Recombination connected TRBV4-3 to TRBJ2-2; a tentative D call is TRBD2 (5 bases match). The specimen comprised PBMCs, mostly from graft donor cells, sampled 360 days after TCRalphabeta/CD19-depleted stem cell transplant. This TCR was recovered from a male patient aged 2-15 years who had a stem cell transplant for acute lymphoblastic leukemia, so the T cells may come from the graft donor. The DNA is TGCGCCAGCAGCCAAGAAGAGGGGAACACCGGGGAGCTGTTTTTT. Translated, this is CASSQEEGNTGELFF.